The sequence of this TCR beta chain was determined in a study of blood T cell repertoires in COVID-19. Profiled with immunoSEQ multiplex PCR; TCRdb holds only in-frame clones, not every one. The table records some 150,000 clones, around 85% of them present only once. Germline V CDR1 and CDR2: KGHDR, SFDVKD. The J segment lost 2 bases and the V segment lost 4 bases, leaving 7 bases of the junction unmatched. This CDR3 is built from 16 residues. Sequenced material: peripheral blood. The V call is TRBV24-1, the J call TRBJ2-3; TRBD2 aligns across 8 bases. The TCR was taken from a man aged 55 to 70 who had recovered from COVID-19. In DNA, the CDR3 is TGTGCCACCAGTGACCCGGGGGGGGCCCACACAGATACGCAGTATTTT. Its protein is CATSDPGGAHTDTQYF.